A single sample is the source of the 26 T cell receptor beta chains below, sequenced in a study of CD8 T cells in Susac syndrome. Random hexamers were used to reverse transcribe about 0.5 to 1 ug of RNA. A single record per CDR3 protein comes from TCRdb applying MiXCR to the immunoSEQ multiplex PCR reads. The table shows fewer than 35,000 distinct CDR3 sequences, with roughly 94% occurring only once. Sequences were obtained from CD8+ T cells from PBMCs. Receptors originate from a human donor in good health.

CDR3 bases: TGTGCCAGCAGTTATCCGGGACAGGGTAAAGCTGGAAACACCATATATTTT. Amino acid sequence: CASSYPGQGKAGNTIYF. The chain has TRBV6-5 and TRBJ1-3; 9 nucleotides match TRBD1. With 3 bases clipped from V and 2 bases from J, the junction kept 8 bases outside the gene matches. From germline, CDR1 is MNHEY and CDR2 SVGAGI. The CDR3 spans 17 residues.

This clonotype was observed a single time. The chain uses TRBV6-5 and TRBJ1-1; D remains unclear. V was clipped by 4 bases and J by 4 bases, with 10 bases between them. CDR1 and CDR2 (germline): MNHEY, SVGAGI. The CDR3 loop spans 13 amino acids. The CDR3 sequence: CASSLQETTEAFF. In DNA, the CDR3 is TGTGCCAGCAGTTTGCAGGAAACCACTGAAGCTTTCTTT.

The CDR3 loop is CASSEIPQAEEQYF. The CDR3 DNA reads TGTGCCAGCAGTGAAATCCCCCAGGCCGAGGAGCAGTACTTC. The V call is TRBV2, the J call TRBJ2-7; D not certain. CDR3 length: 14 amino acids. Trimming cost V 2 bases and J 7 bases, with 15 bases left between them. Germline V lookup: CDR1 SNHLY, CDR2 FYNNEI.

The genes are TRBV7-2 and TRBJ1-2; D is ambiguous. Germline CDR1 SGHTA, CDR2 FQGNSA. Trimming took 1 base from V and 4 from J, leaving 10 bases between them. This CDR3 spans 14 amino acids. The CDR3 here is CASSLGSSFYGYTF. In nucleotides, the CDR3 is TGTGCCAGCAGCTTAGGGTCCAGCTTCTATGGCTACACCTTC.

The V and J genes are TRBV4-2 and TRBJ2-7; possible D gene TRBD2, 6 bases. CDR1 and CDR2 (germline): LGHNA, YNFKEQ. This CDR3 spans 16 amino acids. Trimming shortened V by 0 bases and J by 12 bases, and 24 bases separated the two germline ends. DNA for the CDR3: TGTGCCAGCAGCCAAGACGGGAGCGGCGGTCTTGGGGCGAGGTACTTC. Its protein is CASSQDGSGGLGARYF.

This clonotype was found once. V is TRBV11-2 and J is TRBJ2-5, with unresolved D. Trimming removed 2 bases from V and 2 bases from J, with 15 bases in between. CDR3 length: 16 amino acids. CDR1 SGHAT and CDR2 FQNNGV come from the germline V gene. The CDR3: CASSLRVSVGQETQYF. The CDR3 DNA reads as TGTGCCAGCAGCTTACGAGTCAGCGTTGGGCAAGAGACCCAGTACTTC.

V usage is TRBV27 and J usage is TRBJ2-2; the D is unclear. The V end was cut by 5 bases, the J end by 2 bases, with 9 bases between. The length of the CDR3 is 14 residues. Germline V CDR1 and CDR2: MNHEY, SMNVEV (reference sequence). This CDR3 is CASSPQINTGELFF. DNA for the CDR3: TGTGCCAGCAGTCCACAAATTAACACCGGGGAGCTGTTTTTT.

This clonotype was seen a handful of times. The V gene is TRBV9, the J gene TRBJ2-7, with no clear D. With 3 bases removed from V and 4 bases from J, the gap between germline ends came to 8 bases. The length of the CDR3 is 12 residues. Germline CDR1 reads SGDLS; CDR2 reads YYNGEE. The CDR3 sequence: CASSGDKYEQYF. For the CDR3, the DNA is TGTGCCAGCAGCGGGGATAAGTACGAGCAGTACTTC.

The rearrangement joins TRBV23-1 to TRBJ1-2; a possible D gene is TRBD1 (5 bases). TRBV23-1 is treated as an ORF (open reading frame) with a function not yet certain. CDR3 length: 16 residues. With 2 bases removed from V and 3 bases from J, the gap between germline ends came to 16 bases. This CDR3 is CASSQQGAAGDYGYTF. As DNA, the CDR3 is TGCGCCAGCAGTCAACAGGGAGCAGCTGGTGACTATGGCTACACCTTC.

The chain links TRBV5-6 to TRBJ2-1, with 7 bases aligning to TRBD1. Germline V gene lookup returns CDR1 SGHDT and CDR2 YYEEEE. The CDR3 runs to 17 residues. The junction had 13 bases not matched to a gene; V was cut back by 4 bases and J by 3 bases. CDR3 sequence: CASSVATYQGDYNEQFF. CDR3 nucleotide sequence: TGTGCCAGCAGCGTCGCGACCTATCAGGGGGACTACAATGAGCAGTTCTTC.

The chain is built from TRBV4-3 and TRBJ1-1; maybe TRBD1 (6 bases). Trimming shortened V by 1 base and J by 0 bases, and 15 bases separated the two germline ends. CDR1 and CDR2 (germline): LGHNA, YSLEER. CDR3 length: 17 amino acids. The CDR3 loop reads CASSQVGGGPMNTEAFF. Written as DNA, the CDR3 is TGCGCCAGCAGCCAAGTAGGCGGGGGGCCTATGAACACTGAAGCTTTCTTT.

The rearrangement uses TRBV3-1 and TRBJ2-6; 10 positions match TRBD2. The germline CDR1 and CDR2 sequences are LGHDT and YNNKEL (reference sequence). The CDR3 is made up of 20 amino acids. V lost 1 base to trimming and J lost 8 bases; unmatched junction nucleotides: 17. As DNA, the CDR3 is TGTGCCAGCAGCCAAGGACGGCTGACTAGCGGGCTGCAGGGAACCAACGTCCTGACTTTC. Protein: CASSQGRLTSGLQGTNVLTF.

The genes are TRBV4-1 and TRBJ1-4; no clear D gene. The length of the CDR3 is 11 residues. Germline CDR1 is MGHRA and CDR2 is YSYEKL. V was clipped by 4 bases and J by 8 bases, with 5 bases between them. CDR3 DNA sequence: TGCGCCAGCAGCCGTGGGGAAAAACTGTTTTTT. Translation: CASSRGEKLFF.

V usage is TRBV7-9 and J usage is TRBJ2-1; 12 positions agree with TRBD2. Unmatched junction bases numbered 10, after V lost 4 bases and J lost 6 bases. The V gene's germline CDR1 is SEHNR and CDR2 FQNEAQ (reference sequence). The CDR3 has 17 residues. CDR3 nucleotide sequence: TGTGCCAGCAGCTACCCATCTCTAGCGGGGGGGCCCAATGAGCAGTTCTTC. Translation gives CASSYPSLAGGPNEQFF.

The chain joins TRBV6-1 to TRBJ2-1; 14 nucleotides line up with TRBD2. CDR1 MNHNS and CDR2 SASEGT come from the germline V gene. The CDR3 extends over 18 amino acids. V gave up 6 bases and J gave up 0 bases; unmatched junction bases: 7. CDR3 coding DNA: TGTGCCAGCAGGCCAAGACTAGCGGGGGGGCCCTCCTACAATGAGCAGTTCTTC. Amino acids: CASRPRLAGGPSYNEQFF.

This chain connects TRBV4-3 to TRBJ2-3; D gene unclear. V dropped 1 base and J dropped 2 bases, with 10 bases sitting between them. The germline V gene encodes CDR1 LGHNA and CDR2 YSLEER. The CDR3 runs 15 residues. The CDR3 spells CASSQGRDHTDTQYF. Written as DNA, the CDR3 is TGCGCCAGCAGCCAAGGGCGCGATCACACAGATACGCAGTATTTT.

This clonotype was observed a single time. J is TRBJ1-5 and V is TRBV6-2 or TRBV6-3; 8 nucleotides line up with TRBD1. Trimming removed 10 bases from V and 2 bases from J; junction bases left unmatched: 7. Per the germline V gene, CDR1 is MNHEY and CDR2 is SVGEGT. The CDR3 is made up of 14 amino acids. The DNA for the CDR3 is TGTGCCACCGGACAGGGCGGGGGCAATCAGCCCCAGCATTTT. It encodes CATGQGGGNQPQHF.

The chain has TRBV5-6 and TRBJ2-2; D is uncertain. Germline V gives CDR1 SGHDT, CDR2 YYEEEE. Trimming removed 3 bases at V and 5 bases at J, with 5 bases between. This CDR3 region has 12 residues. CDR3 residues: CASSYNTGELFF. The CDR3 DNA is TGTGCCAGCAGCTATAATACCGGGGAGCTGTTTTTT. Full variable domain (remainder filled in from reference TRBV5-6 and TRBJ2-2): DAGVTQSPTHLIKTRGQQVTLRCSPKSGHDTVSWYQQALGQGPQFIFQYYEEEERQRGNFPDRFSGHQFPNYSSELNVNALLLGDSALYLCASSYNTGELFFGEGSRLTVL.

The chain combines TRBV25-1 with TRBJ1-1, with D possibly TRBD1 on 5 matching bases. V was shortened by 1 base and J by 1 base, with 13 bases between the two germline ends. This CDR3 is built from 16 residues. The germline V gene encodes CDR1 MGHDK and CDR2 SYGVNS. This CDR3 is CASSESGQGENTEAFF. The CDR3 region has the DNA TGTGCCAGCAGTGAATCCGGGCAGGGAGAGAACACTGAAGCTTTCTTT.

The chain joins TRBV18 to TRBJ2-7; a weak D match, TRBD2 (5 bases). Trimming removed 6 bases at V and 6 bases at J, with 24 bases between. The CDR3 consists of 16 residues. The V gene's germline CDR1 is KGHSH and CDR2 LQKENI. CDR3 DNA sequence: TGTGCCAGCTCTCCTCGTGCACGGGGAAATTGGATCGAGCAGTACTTC. This sequence encodes CASSPRARGNWIEQYF. Filled out from reference TRBV18 and TRBJ2-7, the complete variable domain reads NAGVMQNPRHLVRRRGQEARLRCSPMKGHSHVYWYRQLPEEGLKFMVYLQKENIIDESGMPKERFSAEFPKEGPSILRIQQVVRGDSAAYFCASSPRARGNWIEQYFGPGTRLTVT.

This rearrangement joins TRBV3-1 to TRBJ2-3, with D perhaps TRBD1 (5 bases). Germline V CDR1 and CDR2: LGHDT, YNNKEL (reference sequence). CDR3 size: 16 residues. Between the trimmed V and J ends, which lost 0 bases and 5 bases, there was a span of 15 bases. The CDR3 DNA follows: TGTGCCAGCAGCCAAGATTACGCAGGGCCTGAAGATACGCAGTATTTT. This sequence encodes CASSQDYAGPEDTQYF.

V usage is TRBV7-9 and J usage is TRBJ2-7; D might be TRBD2 (6 bases). Germline V gives CDR1 SEHNR, CDR2 FQNEAQ (reference sequence). This CDR3 contains 14 residues. V lost 4 bases and J lost 6, with 16 bases in between. CDR3 DNA sequence: TGTGCCAGCAGCTCCCCGAATGTCGGGGGCGAGCAGTACTTC. As protein: CASSSPNVGGEQYF.

This sequence joins TRBV19 and TRBJ2-6; a weak D match, TRBD2 (5 bases). The CDR3 loop spans 19 amino acids. The germline CDR1 and CDR2 sequences are LNHDA and SQIVND (reference sequence). V was pared by 6 bases and J by 0 bases, with 21 bases between. CDR3 residues: CASRHAGKARGSGANVLTF. The CDR3 region has the DNA TGTGCCAGTAGGCATGCCGGGAAGGCGCGTGGCTCTGGGGCCAACGTCCTGACTTTC. Using reference TRBV19 and TRBJ2-6 for the parts outside the CDR3, the full variable domain is DGGITQSPKYLFRKEGQNVTLSCEQNLNHDAMYWYRQDPGQGLRLIYYSQIVNDFQKGDIAEGYSVSREKKESFPLTVTSAQKNPTAFYLCASRHAGKARGSGANVLTFGAGSRLTVL.

V and J are TRBV5-6 and TRBJ1-1; D is unresolved. V was shortened by 1 base and J by 0 bases, with 4 bases between the two germline ends. Germline V gene sequence: CDR1 SGHDT, CDR2 YYEEEE. The CDR3 spans 13 residues. CDR3 coding DNA: TGTGCCAGCAGCTTGTTCATGAACACTGAAGCTTTCTTT. This sequence encodes CASSLFMNTEAFF.

The chain joins TRBV12-3 or TRBV12-4 to TRBJ2-5, with D possibly being TRBD2 (6 bases). The CDR3 covers 14 residues. The V end was cut by 5 bases, the J end by 2 bases, with 12 bases between. The CDR3 DNA is TGTGCCAGCAGTCCGGGACTTTCGCAAGAGACCCAGTACTTC. Amino acids: CASSPGLSQETQYF.

The J gene is TRBJ1-1, the V gene TRBV20-1; TRBD1 matches at 7 bases. CDR1 is DFQATT and CDR2 is SNEGSKA in the germline V gene (reference sequence). Unmatched junction bases numbered 5, after V lost 4 bases and J lost 3 bases. CDR3 length: 13 amino acids. The chain's CDR3 is CSATHTGDTEAFF. The CDR3 nucleotides are TGCAGTGCTACGCACACAGGGGACACTGAAGCTTTCTTT.